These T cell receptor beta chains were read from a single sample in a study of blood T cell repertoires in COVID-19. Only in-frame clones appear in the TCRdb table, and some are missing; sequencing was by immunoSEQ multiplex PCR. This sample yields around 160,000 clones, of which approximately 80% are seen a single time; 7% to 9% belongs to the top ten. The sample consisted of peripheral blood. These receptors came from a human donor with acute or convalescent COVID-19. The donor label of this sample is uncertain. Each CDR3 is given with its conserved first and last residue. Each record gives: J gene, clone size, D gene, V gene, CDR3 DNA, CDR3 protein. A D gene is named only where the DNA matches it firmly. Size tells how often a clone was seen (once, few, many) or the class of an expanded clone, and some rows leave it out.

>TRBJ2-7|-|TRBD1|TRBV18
TGTGCCAGCTCTCACGGGACAGTTGACGAGCAGTACTTC
CASSHGTVDEQYF
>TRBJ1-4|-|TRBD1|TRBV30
TGTGCCTGGAGTGTCGGACAGGGGCATGAAAAACTGTTTTTT
CAWSVGQGHEKLFF
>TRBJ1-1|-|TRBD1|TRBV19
TGTGCCAGTAGTATGTTCGCAGGGGGCACTGAAGCTTTCTTT
CASSMFAGGTEAFF
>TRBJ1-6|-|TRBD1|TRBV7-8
TGTGCCAGCACCGTTCTTAGGGCAGACAGGGGTTTATTACCACCCCTCCACTTT
CASTVLRADRGLLPPLHF
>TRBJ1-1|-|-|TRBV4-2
TGTGCCAGCAGCCAAGCGGTTAGACCGGCTCAGGCTGAAGCTTTCTTT
CASSQAVRPAQAEAFF
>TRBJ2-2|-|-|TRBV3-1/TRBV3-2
TGTGCCAGCAGCCACGAAGGGGCCGGGGAGCTGTTTTTT
CASSHEGAGELFF
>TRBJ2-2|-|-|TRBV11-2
TGTGCCAGCAGCCCGACCCGGGGGTCCACCGGGGAGCTGTTTTTT
CASSPTRGSTGELFF
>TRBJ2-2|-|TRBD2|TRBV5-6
TGTGCCAGCAGCTTGGGGGGACTAGCGCCCACCGGGGAGCTGTTTTTT
CASSLGGLAPTGELFF
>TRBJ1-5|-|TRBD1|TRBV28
TGTGCCAGCAGCTCAGGGGGCGCGGGGCAGCCCCAGCATTTT
CASSSGGAGQPQHF
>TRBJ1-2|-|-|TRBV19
TGTGCCAGTAGTCCCCGGACATCCTATGGCTACACCTTC
CASSPRTSYGYTF
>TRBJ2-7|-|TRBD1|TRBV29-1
TGCAGCGTTGAAGACTGGGACAGGGGCTCCTACGAGCAGTACTTC
CSVEDWDRGSYEQYF
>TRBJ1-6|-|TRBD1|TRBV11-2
TGTGCCAGCAGCTTAGAGACAGGGGGCAATTCACCCCTCCACTTT
CASSLETGGNSPLHF
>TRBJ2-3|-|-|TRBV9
TGTGCCAGCAGCGCAGGCGTAGGGGCGGGCACAGATACGCAGTATTTT
CASSAGVGAGTDTQYF
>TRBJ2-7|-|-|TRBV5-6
TGTGCCAGCAGCTTGGACAGCCTTCCCTACGAGCAGTACTTC
CASSLDSLPYEQYF
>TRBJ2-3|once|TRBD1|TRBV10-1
TGCGCCAGCAGTGGGGACAGGGGCACAGATACGCAGTATTTT
CASSGDRGTDTQYF
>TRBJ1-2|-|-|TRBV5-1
TGCGCCAGCAGCTCCGGCGACAGTTCTGGCTACACCTTC
CASSSGDSSGYTF
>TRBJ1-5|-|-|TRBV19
TGTGCCAGTAGTGCATCTCGGGGTGGCAATCAGCCCCAGCATTTT
CASSASRGGNQPQHF
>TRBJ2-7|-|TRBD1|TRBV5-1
TGCGCCAGCAGCTATTCCGCGGACAGGGGATCCTACGAGCAGTACTTC
CASSYSADRGSYEQYF
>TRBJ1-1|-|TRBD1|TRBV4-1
TGCGCCAGCAGCCAGGCCCCGGGACAGGGGGCCAGGGCTGAAGCTTTCTTT
CASSQAPGQGARAEAFF
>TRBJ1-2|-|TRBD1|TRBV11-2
TGTGCCAGCAGCCCCGACAGGGACTACTATGGCTACACCTTC
CASSPDRDYYGYTF
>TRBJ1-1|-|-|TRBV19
TGTGCCAGTAGTATTAATATCCGTGAAGCTTTCTTT
CASSINIREAFF
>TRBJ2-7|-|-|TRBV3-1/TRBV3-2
TGTGCCAGCAGCTCGGTGTCAGGGGGGACTCCCTACGAGCAGTACTTC
CASSSVSGGTPYEQYF